This T cell receptor (beta chain) was identified during a study of T cell changes during pregnancy in multiple sclerosis. Clones were read by immunoSEQ multiplex PCR, and TCRdb kept only the in-frame ones, dropping some. Counted here are around 45,000 clones, around 90% occurring once; the ten biggest clones make up around 0.64%. V lost 2 bases to trimming and J lost 7 bases, with 20 bases between them. This CDR3 spans 16 amino acids. Germline V gene data show CDR1 as KGHSH and CDR2 as LQKENI. Sequences were derived from CD4+ T cells from peripheral blood mononuclear cells, sampled before pregnancy. This rearrangement joins TRBV18 to TRBJ2-5; the D is unclear. The clonotype comes from a female donor with multiple sclerosis, enrolled in a pregnancy study. The CDR3 region is CASSPTFGLLDGTQYF. The CDR3 DNA reads TGTGCCAGCTCACCAACGTTTGGGCTCCTGGATGGGACCCAGTACTTC.